Sequencing of this TCR beta chain was carried out in a study of T cell changes during pregnancy in multiple sclerosis (dated by TCRdb to between 2019 and 2020). Context from the whole study: In women with multiple sclerosis, the researchers looked at how the T cell repertoire shifted as pregnancy progressed.

Trimming accounts for 4 bases at V and 4 bases at J, while the number of junction bases matched to no gene is 15. There are 20 amino acids in the CDR3, from cysteine to phenylalanine inclusive. The sequence is cut down to CDR3 DNA, 60 bases in frame from base 1. In the germline V gene (reference sequence), CDR1 corresponds to SGHKS and CDR2 to YYEKEE. On this clone: It lacks a known antigen. No per-base quality is available; no much larger clone lies one base away.

Library preparation employed the immunoSEQ multiplex PCR assay. TCRdb holds this immuneACCESS table with in-frame rearrangements only. Some clones are missing; in checked studies, unresolved V genes explain under half, and the rest has no known cause. The sample has tens of thousands of clones on record, 80% to 95% of them singletons. Less than 2% of the sample lies in the top ten. The material sequenced was peripheral blood, taken in the second trimester of pregnancy. The chain joins TRBV5-5 to TRBJ2-1; 15 bases in the middle match TRBD2. The clonotype was recovered from a female donor with multiple sclerosis, enrolled in a pregnancy study. The nucleotide sequence reads as follows: TGTGCCAGCAGCATTGGACAGGGAGGACTAGCGGGAGGGATGTACAATGAGCAGTTCTTC. The resulting protein is CASSIGQGGLAGGMYNEQFF.